Listed below are T cell receptor beta chains from one sample, sequenced in a study of blood T cell repertoires in COVID-19. Libraries were prepared by immunoSEQ multiplex PCR; TCRdb keeps only in-frame clonotypes and omits some of them. Of approximately 240,000 clones listed, about four fifths are singletons. Input material: peripheral blood. These receptors were obtained from a middle-aged man with acute or convalescent COVID-19. Both conserved end residues are part of each CDR3. Each record gives: clone size, D gene, J gene, V gene, CDR3 protein, CDR3 DNA. The D gene is left open where the match is weak. Where a row states a size, it is once, few, many or the class of an expanded clone; other rows omit it.

>NA|NA|TRBJ2-2|TRBV5-1
CASSFSGAGELFF
TGCGCCAGCAGCTTCTCGGGAGCCGGGGAGCTGTTTTTT
>once|TRBD2|TRBJ2-1|TRBV5-1
CASSAPTSGGASEQFF
TGCGCCAGCAGCGCCCCGACTAGCGGGGGGGCCTCTGAGCAGTTCTTC
>NA|NA|TRBJ1-1|TRBV5-8
CASRVRAVAAEAFF
TGTGCCAGCAGAGTCAGGGCGGTTGCGGCTGAAGCTTTCTTT
>NA|TRBD1|TRBJ1-6|TRBV7-9
CASSLVQGDSPLHF
TGTGCCAGCTCCCTAGTCCAGGGGGACTCACCCCTCCACTTT
>NA|TRBD1|TRBJ2-2|TRBV7-9
CASSSKDTGEFNGELFF
TGTGCCAGCAGCTCAAAAGACACAGGGGAGTTCAACGGGGAGCTGTTTTTT
>NA|NA|TRBJ2-7|TRBV14
CASSPSFGEQYF
TGTGCCAGCAGCCCGTCCTTCGGCGAGCAGTACTTC
>NA|NA|TRBJ1-5|TRBV29-1
CSVRRDTNQPQHF
TGCAGCGTTAGACGAGACACTAATCAGCCCCAGCATTTT
>few|TRBD2|TRBJ2-2|TRBV7-7
CASSTSGRAPGELFF
TGTGCTAGCAGCACTAGCGGGAGGGCCCCCGGGGAGCTGTTTTTT
>NA|TRBD2|TRBJ2-1|TRBV4-2
CASSQTGGSSWNEQFF
TGTGCCAGCAGCCAAACGGGAGGGAGTTCTTGGAATGAGCAGTTCTTC
>NA|NA|TRBJ1-6|TRBV7-9
CASSSRAKGNSPLHF
TGTGCCAGCAGCTCACGCGCGAAGGGGAATTCACCCCTCCACTTT
>few|NA|TRBJ1-1|TRBV6-6
CASKLNMNTEAFF
TGTGCCAGCAAGCTTAATATGAACACTGAAGCTTTCTTT
>NA|TRBD1|TRBJ1-2|TRBV30
CACSWTGLFGYTF
TGTGCCTGTTCCTGGACAGGGTTATTTGGCTACACCTTC
>NA|NA|TRBJ2-2|TRBV19
CASTRTGELFF
TGTGCCAGTACCCGCACCGGGGAGCTGTTTTTT
>once|NA|TRBJ1-4|TRBV5-1
CASSLNPGDATNEKLFF
TGCGCCAGCAGCTTGAATCCGGGAGATGCAACTAATGAAAAACTGTTTTTT
>NA|NA|TRBJ2-5|TRBV4-1
CASSQGQGLGLYQETQYF
TGCGCCAGCAGCCAAGGGCAGGGTTTAGGCTTGTACCAAGAGACCCAGTACTTC
>NA|NA|TRBJ2-2|TRBV12-3/TRBV12-4
CASSFSGGELFF
TGTGCCAGCAGTTTCAGCGGCGGGGAGCTGTTTTTT
>NA|TRBD1|TRBJ2-7|TRBV20-1
CSATEGARSYEQYF
TGCAGTGCTACTGAGGGGGCCAGGTCCTACGAGCAGTACTTC
>NA|NA|TRBJ1-2|TRBV4-1
CASSQASGTLDRHGYTF
TGCGCCAGCAGCCAGGCCTCCGGGACTCTAGACCGGCATGGCTACACCTTC
>NA|TRBD2|TRBJ2-3|TRBV19
CASSTPWGGGTTDTQYF
TGTGCCAGTAGTACCCCATGGGGCGGGGGTACCACAGATACGCAGTATTTT
>NA|NA|TRBJ1-2|TRBV19
CASSIPGRTTNYGYTF
TGTGCCAGTAGTATCCCCGGGCGGACTACTAACTATGGCTACACCTTC